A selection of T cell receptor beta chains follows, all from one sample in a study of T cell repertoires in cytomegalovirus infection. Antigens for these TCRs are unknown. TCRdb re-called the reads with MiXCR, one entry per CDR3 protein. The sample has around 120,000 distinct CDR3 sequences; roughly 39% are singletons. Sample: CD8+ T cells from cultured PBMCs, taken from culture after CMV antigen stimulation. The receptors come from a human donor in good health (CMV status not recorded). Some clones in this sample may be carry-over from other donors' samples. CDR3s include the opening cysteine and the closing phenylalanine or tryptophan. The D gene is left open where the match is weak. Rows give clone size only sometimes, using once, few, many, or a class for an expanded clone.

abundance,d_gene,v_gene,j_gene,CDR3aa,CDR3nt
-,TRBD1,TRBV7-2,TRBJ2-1,CASSFHGQGYYNEQFF,TGTGCCAGCAGCTTCCACGGACAGGGTTACTACAATGAGCAGTTCTTC
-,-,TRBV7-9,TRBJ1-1,CASSLAQVNTEAFF,TGTGCCAGCAGCTTAGCCCAAGTGAACACTGAAGCTTTCTTT
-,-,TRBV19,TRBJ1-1,CASSIRGEGTEAFF,TGTGCCAGTAGTATTCGAGGGGAAGGCACTGAAGCTTTCTTT
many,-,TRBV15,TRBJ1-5,CATSRGVGSNQPQHF,TGTGCCACCAGCAGAGGGGTGGGAAGCAATCAGCCCCAGCATTTT
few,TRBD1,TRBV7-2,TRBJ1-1,CASSPLGDGTGYEAFF,TGTGCCAGCAGCCCCCTAGGAGACGGGACAGGGTACGAAGCTTTCTTT
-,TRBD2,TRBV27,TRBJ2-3,CASSLRGGDSPDTQYF,TGTGCCAGCAGCCTCCGTGGGGGGGACTCGCCAGATACGCAGTATTTT
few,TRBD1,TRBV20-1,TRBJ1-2,CSASEGASYGYTF,TGCAGTGCTAGCGAGGGGGCATCGTATGGCTACACCTTC
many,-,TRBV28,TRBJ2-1,CASSPPGRNEQFF,TGTGCCAGCAGTCCACCGGGACGGAATGAGCAGTTCTTC
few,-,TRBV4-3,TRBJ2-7,CASSQPGPSSYEQYF,TGCGCCAGCAGCCAACCGGGACCCAGCTCCTACGAGCAGTACTTC
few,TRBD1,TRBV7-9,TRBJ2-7,CASSSGQGVSYEQYF,TGTGCCAGCAGCTCGGGACAGGGGGTTTCCTACGAGCAGTACTTC
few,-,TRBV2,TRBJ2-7,CASSGLGEEQYF,TGTGCCAGCAGTGGACTCGGGGAGGAGCAGTACTTC
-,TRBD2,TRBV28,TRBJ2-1,CASIERGVLNEQFF,TGTGCCAGCATAGAGCGGGGGGTGCTCAATGAGCAGTTCTTC
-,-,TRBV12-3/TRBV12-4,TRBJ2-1,CASLGLPKNEQFF,TGTGCCAGCCTAGGACTACCGAAAAATGAGCAGTTCTTC
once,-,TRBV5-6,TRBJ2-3,CASSLIQGSTDTQYF,TGTGCCAGCAGCTTAATCCAGGGGAGCACAGATACGCAGTATTTT
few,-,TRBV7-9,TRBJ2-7,CASSLRAGYEQYF,TGTGCCAGCAGCTTACGGGCTGGCTACGAGCAGTACTTC
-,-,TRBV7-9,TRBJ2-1,CASSPPNDEQFF,TGTGCCAGCAGCCCCCCTAATGATGAGCAGTTCTTC
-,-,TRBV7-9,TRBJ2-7,CASVNRGQGKYEQYF,TGTGCCAGCGTCAACCGCGGGCAGGGAAAATACGAGCAGTACTTC
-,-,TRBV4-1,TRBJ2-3,CASSVRESTPDTQYF,TGCGCCAGCAGCGTCAGGGAGTCAACACCAGATACGCAGTATTTT
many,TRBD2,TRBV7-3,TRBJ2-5,CASRKTGLSGETQYF,TGTGCCAGCAGGAAGACGGGACTATCGGGGGAGACCCAGTACTTC
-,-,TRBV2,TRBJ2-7,CASSVREAYEQYF,TGTGCCAGCAGTGTGAGAGAGGCCTACGAGCAGTACTTC
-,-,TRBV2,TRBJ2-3,CASSENRSGPPTDTQYF,TGTGCCAGCAGTGAAAATCGGAGCGGGCCTCCCACAGATACGCAGTATTTT
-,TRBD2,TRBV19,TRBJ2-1,CASSIMVSGGGNEQFF,TGTGCCAGTAGTATAATGGTTAGCGGGGGGGGGAATGAGCAGTTCTTC
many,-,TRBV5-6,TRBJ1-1,CASSLELNLRDTEAFF,TGTGCCAGCAGCTTGGAACTCAACCTAAGGGACACTGAAGCTTTCTTT
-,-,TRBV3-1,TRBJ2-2,CASSPTASARGTGELFF,TGTGCCAGCAGCCCGACCGCATCGGCGCGGGGCACCGGGGAGCTGTTTTTT
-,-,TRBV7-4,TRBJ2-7,CASSLEQDPYEQYF,TGTGCCAGCAGCTTAGAACAGGACCCCTACGAGCAGTACTTC
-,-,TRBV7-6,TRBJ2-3,CASRDLSDTQYF,TGTGCCAGCAGGGACCTGTCAGATACGCAGTATTTT
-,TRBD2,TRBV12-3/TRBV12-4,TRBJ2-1,CASSFRLAGGGQNEQFF,TGTGCCAGCAGTTTCCGCCTAGCGGGGGGGGGTCAGAATGAGCAGTTCTTC
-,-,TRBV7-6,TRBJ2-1,CASTDNEQFF,TGTGCCAGCACCGACAATGAGCAGTTCTTC
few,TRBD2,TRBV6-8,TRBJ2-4,CASESGGNKNIQYF,TGTGCCAGCGAGTCGGGGGGTAACAAAAACATTCAGTACTTC